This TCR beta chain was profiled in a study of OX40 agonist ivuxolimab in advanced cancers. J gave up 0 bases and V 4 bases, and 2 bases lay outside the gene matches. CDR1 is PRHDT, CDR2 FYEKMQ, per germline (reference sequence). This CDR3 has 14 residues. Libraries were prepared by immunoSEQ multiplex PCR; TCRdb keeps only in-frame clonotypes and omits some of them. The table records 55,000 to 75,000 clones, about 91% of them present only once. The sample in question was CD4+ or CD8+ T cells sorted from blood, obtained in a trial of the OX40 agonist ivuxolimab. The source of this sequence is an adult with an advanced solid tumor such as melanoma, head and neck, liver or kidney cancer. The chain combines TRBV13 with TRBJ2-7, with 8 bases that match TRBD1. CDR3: CASSSGQDSYEQYF. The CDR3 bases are TGTGCCAGCAGCTCGGGACAGGACTCCTACGAGCAGTACTTC.